This paragraph reports one T cell receptor beta chain. Its antigen is unknown. The sample comes from a study of cytomegalovirus exposure and HLA in healthy donors. Study findings and constraints: Judged likely to be a sequencing artifact was a cluster of highly shared sequence variants. Later work showed greater clonal expansion in HLA-associated TCR beta chains than in equally common others.

Donors had nominal health at sampling but likely had unrecorded immune exposures. A multiplex PCR was run with 60 Vbeta primers and 13 Jbeta primers. Generated by immunoSEQ multiplex PCR, the TCRdb table keeps only in-frame clones and is missing some. The data show 150,000 or so clones, more than 70% seen once. V dropped 5 bases and J dropped 3; count of bases not matched to a gene: 8. The CDR3 consists of 15 residues. CDR1 and CDR2 (germline): MNHEY, SVGAGI. Sequencing was carried out using PBMCs. The sequence was collected from a woman aged 45-65 years in good health and CMV-seropositive. This chain uses TRBV6-5 with TRBJ2-7; 9 bases map to TRBD1. The DNA of the CDR3 is TGTGCCAGCAGTACCCCGGGACAGGGTTTCTACGAGCAGTACTTC. The encoded protein is CASSTPGQGFYEQYF.